Presented here are 27 T cell receptor beta chains from one specimen sequenced in a study of multiple sclerosis patients with progressive multifocal leukoencephalopathy. Time point here: before natalizumab initiation. The assay was immunoSEQ multiplex PCR, and TCRdb's table has in-frame clones only and misses some. The sample yields tens of thousands of clones, 90% to 95% seen once. Specimen: PBMCs. These receptors originate from a man aged 30-40 years with multiple sclerosis.

The sample holds one count of this clone. The chain links TRBV27 to TRBJ1-6, with D perhaps matching TRBD1 (5 bases). With 9 bases removed from V and 7 bases from J, the gap between germline ends came to 13 bases. Germline CDR1 MNHEY, CDR2 SMNVEV (reference sequence). The CDR3 consists of 13 residues. The CDR3 coding sequence is TGTGCCAGTAAACAGGACACCAATTCACCCCTCCACTTT. It translates to CASKQDTNSPLHF.

The chain carries TRBV5-4 and TRBJ2-3; 7 nucleotides align to TRBD2. CDR3 size: 15 residues. Germline V gives CDR1 SGHNT, CDR2 YYREEE (reference sequence). The trim removed 1 base at V and 2 bases at J, leaving 4 bases unmatched. The CDR3 loop reads CASSLKLAPTDTQYF. The CDR3 nucleotides read TGTGCCAGCAGCTTGAAACTAGCGCCCACAGATACGCAGTATTTT.

This chain joins TRBV4-1 and TRBJ2-7; 15 bases align to TRBD2. The germline gives CDR1 MGHRA, CDR2 YSYEKL. J was trimmed by 4 bases and V by 1 base; bases with no gene match: 5. This CDR3 has 17 residues. The CDR3 DNA reads as TGCGCCAGCAGCCAAGGGACTAGCGGGAGGGCCCGGTACGAGCAGTACTTC. Translation gives CASSQGTSGRARYEQYF.

The gene calls are TRBV5-1 and TRBJ2-3, with unresolved D. Per germline, CDR1 SGHRS and CDR2 YFSETQ. The CDR3 totals 14 residues. Trimming cost V 0 bases and J 1 base, with 6 bases left between them. CDR3 sequence (DNA): TGCGCCAGCAGCTTGGGGGAAGGCACAGATACGCAGTATTTT. This sequence encodes CASSLGEGTDTQYF.

The chain recombines TRBV7-8 with TRBJ2-5; D call uncertain. The end of the DNA is better explained by TRBJ2-7, so the J call may be wrong. The germline CDR1 and CDR2 sequences are SGHVS and FQNEAQ. The CDR3 runs 11 residues. The CDR3 loop is CASSLIYEQYF. Here the CDR3 DNA reads TGTGCCAGCAGCCTTATCTACGAGCAGTACTTC.

The chain combines TRBV5-1 with TRBJ2-1, with TRBD2 identical over 13 bases. Germline CDR1 and CDR2: SGHRS and YFSETQ. This CDR3 has 16 amino acids. V was pared by 5 bases and J by 1 base, with 3 bases of the junction left unmatched. This chain's CDR3 is CASRLAGGPSYNEQFF. The CDR3 DNA reads TGCGCCAGCAGACTAGCGGGAGGGCCTTCCTACAATGAGCAGTTCTTC.

The chain couples TRBV15 to TRBJ1-2, with D perhaps TRBD1 (5 bases). CDR3 length equals 13 residues. V was cut by 11 bases and J by 4 bases, with 17 bases left in between. Looked up from germline, CDR1 is LNHNV and CDR2 is YYDKDF (reference sequence). CDR3 coding DNA: TGTGCCTCCGCAGAGGGGCAGGGCTATGGCTACACCTTC. Translated: CASAEGQGYGYTF.

Here the CDR3 DNA reads TGTGCCAGCAGCGTAGTAGTAACTAGCGGTTCGAATGAGCAGTTCTTC. It encodes CASSVVVTSGSNEQFF. The genes are TRBV9 and TRBJ2-1, with 8 bases lining up with TRBD2. The CDR3 runs 16 residues. The V gene's germline CDR1 is SGDLS and CDR2 YYNGEE. V was clipped by 0 bases and J by 7 bases; unmatched bases: 9.

Worth noting for this clone: The junction differs from germline at one of its ends, possibly a read error. The V gene is TRBV5-1, the J gene TRBJ2-7; perhaps TRBD1 as D (5 bases). The CDR3 covers 12 residues. CDR1 is SGHRS, CDR2 YFSETQ, per germline. CDR3: CASSLDGIGVNF. The CDR3 DNA is TGCGCCAGCAGCTTGGATGGAATAGGGGTGAACTTC.

The chain couples TRBV5-1 to TRBJ1-2; a weak D match, TRBD1 (6 bases). The CDR3 contains 16 residues. The germline CDR1 and CDR2 sequences are SGHRS and YFSETQ. V gave up 0 bases and J gave up 8 bases, with 20 bases separating them. The CDR3 DNA is TGCGCCAGCAGCTTGGAGGACGGGGGGCGCGCCCGCGGCTACACCTTC. The encoded protein is CASSLEDGGRARGYTF.

The rearrangement uses TRBV19 and TRBJ1-1; no reliable D call. CDR3 length: 14 amino acids. The V gene lost 6 bases and the J gene lost 4 bases, with 15 bases spanning the gap. Germline V gene data show CDR1 as LNHDA and CDR2 as SQIVND (reference sequence). CDR3 nucleotide sequence: TGTGCCAGTAGGCGATCTGACGGCACCACTGAAGCTTTCTTT. Residues: CASRRSDGTTEAFF.

The chain links TRBV4-3 to TRBJ2-1, with 7 bases fitting TRBD1. Looked up from germline, CDR1 is LGHNA and CDR2 is YSLEER. V lost 0 bases and J lost 1; bases outside the gene matches: 3. The CDR3 extends over 16 amino acids. The CDR3 DNA follows: TGCGCCAGCAGCCAAGACTCCAGGGGGTCCTACAATGAGCAGTTCTTC. Its translation: CASSQDSRGSYNEQFF.

V gene TRBV19 combines with J gene TRBJ1-1; 8 bases agree with TRBD1. The CDR3 covers 15 residues. Germline V gene data show CDR1 as LNHDA and CDR2 as SQIVND (reference sequence). With 3 bases clipped from V and 3 bases from J, the junction kept 6 bases outside the gene matches. The CDR3 nucleotides are TGTGCCAGTAGTATTGTCAGGGGGCGGGACACTGAAGCTTTCTTT. Translating gives CASSIVRGRDTEAFF. Based on the CDR3 plus reference TRBV19 and TRBJ1-1, the full variable domain is DGGITQSPKYLFRKEGQNVTLSCEQNLNHDAMYWYRQDPGQGLRLIYYSQIVNDFQKGDIAEGYSVSREKKESFPLTVTSAQKNPTAFYLCASSIVRGRDTEAFFGQGTRLTVV.

This clone was seen once. The chain joins TRBV4-3 to TRBJ2-3; TRBD2 is a possible D gene (6 bases). Between the trimmed V and J ends, which lost 2 bases and 4 bases, there was a span of 13 bases. Germline loops: CDR1 LGHNA, CDR2 YSLEER. There are 15 residues in the CDR3. In DNA, the CDR3 is TGCGCCAGCAGCCAAATAGGCGGGGAACCAGATACGCAGTATTTT. This gives the protein CASSQIGGEPDTQYF.

The chain is built from TRBV2 and TRBJ2-7; 7 positions agree with TRBD2. J was trimmed by 2 bases and V by 6 bases; bases with no gene match: 10. The CDR3 has 15 residues. Germline values: CDR1 SNHLY, CDR2 FYNNEI. The CDR3 nucleotides read TGTGCCAGCAGGGACCTCTTAACTAGCGCCTACGAGCAGTACGTC. Translated, it gives CASRDLLTSAYEQYV.

This clone appeared once. The chain recombines TRBV25-1 with TRBJ2-2; D not resolved. The CDR3 covers 12 residues. Per the germline V gene, CDR1 is MGHDK and CDR2 is SYGVNS. The V end lost 8 bases, the J end lost 5 bases, and 9 bases lay between the germline ends. CDR3 amino acids: CASPPQTGELFF. The DNA of the CDR3 is TGTGCCAGCCCCCCCCAAACCGGGGAGCTGTTTTTT.

The chain couples TRBV11-2 to TRBJ1-1; TRBD1 is a possible D gene (5 bases). CDR1 is SGHAT and CDR2 is FQNNGV in the germline V gene. The CDR3 has 13 residues. With 0 bases removed from V and 10 bases from J, the gap between germline ends came to 12 bases. The CDR3 sequence: CASSLDLGEGAFF. In DNA, the CDR3 is TGTGCCAGCAGCTTAGATCTAGGGGAGGGAGCTTTCTTT. Drawing the rest from reference TRBV11-2 and TRBJ1-1, the complete variable domain is EAGVAQSPRYKIIEKRQSVAFWCNPISGHATLYWYQQILGQGPKLLIQFQNNGVVDDSQLPKDRFSAERLKGVDSTLKIQPAKLEDSAVYLCASSLDLGEGAFFGQGTRLTVV.

CDR3 amino acids: CASSIPGQGGNQPQHF. The CDR3 region has the DNA TGTGCCAGTAGTATACCGGGACAGGGGGGAAATCAGCCCCAGCATTTT. The chain links TRBV19 to TRBJ1-5, with TRBD1 matching 11 bases. From germline, CDR1 is LNHDA and CDR2 SQIVND (reference sequence). This CDR3 region has 16 residues. The trim removed 2 bases at V and 4 bases at J, leaving 4 bases unmatched.

The gene calls are TRBV18 and TRBJ1-1, with 8 bases aligning to TRBD1. The V gene end was trimmed by 3 bases and the J gene end by 3 bases; junction bases not matched to a gene: 6. Germline V gene data show CDR1 as KGHSH and CDR2 as LQKENI. The CDR3 has 15 residues. The CDR3 region has the DNA TGTGCCAGCTCACCTTTCACAGGGGGAGACACTGAAGCTTTCTTT. Translated: CASSPFTGGDTEAFF.

The chain recombines TRBV7-2 with TRBJ1-2; 9 positions agree with TRBD1. The germline CDR1 and CDR2 sequences are SGHTA and FQGNSA. V was pared by 0 bases and J by 8 bases, with 13 bases of the junction left unmatched. The CDR3 has 17 residues. The CDR3 here is CASSLAGTGLGLGGYTF. For the CDR3, the DNA is TGTGCCAGCAGCTTAGCCGGGACAGGGTTGGGGTTAGGGGGCTACACCTTC.

The J gene is TRBJ2-2, the V gene TRBV10-3; no firm D call. The germline gives CDR1 ENHRY, CDR2 SYGVKD. With 6 bases removed from V and 7 bases from J, the gap between germline ends came to 9 bases. CDR3 length equals 12 residues. This CDR3 reads CAIRKSRGELFF. For the CDR3, the DNA is TGTGCCATCAGAAAAAGCCGCGGGGAGCTGTTTTTT.

The rearrangement links TRBV19 to TRBJ2-5; no firm D call. V lost 6 bases to trimming and J lost 2 bases, with 13 bases between them. The CDR3 sequence is 14 residues long. The germline V gene encodes CDR1 LNHDA and CDR2 SQIVND (reference sequence). This chain's CDR3 is CASSGSPKQETQYF. The CDR3 coding sequence is TGTGCCAGTAGCGGATCTCCTAAACAAGAGACCCAGTACTTC. The entire variable domain, with the rest obtained from reference TRBV19 and TRBJ2-5, is as follows: DGGITQSPKYLFRKEGQNVTLSCEQNLNHDAMYWYRQDPGQGLRLIYYSQIVNDFQKGDIAEGYSVSREKKESFPLTVTSAQKNPTAFYLCASSGSPKQETQYFGPGTRLLVL.

The chain carries TRBV6-6 and TRBJ2-3; TRBD1 agrees at 9 bases. This CDR3 contains 15 residues. The V segment lost 6 bases and the J segment 1 base; nucleotides outside the gene matches: 5. Germline lookup yields CDR1 MNHNY and CDR2 SVGAGI (reference sequence). The CDR3 loop is CASRGRQGGTDTQYF. The CDR3 coding sequence is TGTGCCAGCAGGGGGCGACAGGGGGGCACAGATACGCAGTATTTT.

This clone showed up just once. CDR3 in amino acids: CASSPRGGITDTQYF. For the CDR3, the DNA is TGCGCCAGCAGCCCCCGGGGCGGTATCACAGATACGCAGTATTTT. The J gene is TRBJ2-3, the V gene TRBV4-3; D possibly uses TRBD1 or TRBD2 (5 bases each). This CDR3 has 15 amino acids. Germline values: CDR1 LGHNA, CDR2 YSLEER. Trimming took 4 bases from V and 2 from J, leaving 13 bases between them.

The chain uses TRBV4-2 and TRBJ2-3; D unresolved. CDR1 is LGHNA, CDR2 YNFKEQ, per germline. There are 17 residues in the CDR3. The V and J ends lost 0 bases and 6 bases respectively, with 19 bases between them. CDR3 sequence (DNA): TGTGCCAGCAGCCAAGAAGAAAGGTCTTCGATTCTCGATACGCAGTATTTT. Its protein is CASSQEERSSILDTQYF.

CDR3 coding DNA: TGTGCCAGCAGTTGGGGGAGCTCCTACGAGCAGTACTTC. It is translated as CASSWGSSYEQYF. The V and J genes are TRBV27 and TRBJ2-7; D could derive from TRBD1 or TRBD2 (5 bases each). Germline V CDR1 and CDR2: MNHEY, SMNVEV (reference sequence). Trimming removed 4 bases from V and 0 bases from J, with 7 bases in between. The CDR3 runs 13 residues.

The chain links TRBV5-1 to TRBJ2-5; 7 nucleotides align to TRBD2. CDR1 and CDR2 from the germline V gene are SGHRS and YFSETQ. Germline trimming cut 1 base from V and 5 bases from J; bases unmatched to any gene: 5. CDR3 length: 14 residues. The CDR3 loop is CASSLRGGGETQYF. The CDR3 nucleotides read TGCGCCAGCAGCTTGCGTGGGGGAGGGGAGACCCAGTACTTC.